This is a list of T cell receptor beta chains from one sample in a study of radiation and T cells in renal cell carcinoma. Here immunoSEQ multiplex PCR was the method, and the copy in TCRdb shows in-frame clones only, minus some. There are 20,000 to 25,000 clones in the sample; under 65% occur only once, and roughly 20% lies in the top ten. Sequenced material: tumor tissue, taken from a patient whose treatment was nephrectomy without radiotherapy. These TCRs come from a human donor with renal cell carcinoma. Both conserved end residues are part of each CDR3. The D gene is left open where the match is weak. The size field is filled for only some rows; it gives once, few, many or a size class.

d_gene | j_gene | abundance | v_gene | CDR3nt | CDR3aa
- | TRBJ2-2 | - | TRBV10-3 | TGTGCCATCAGTGCAGACCTAGGGTATTCCGGGGAGCTGTTTTTT | CAISADLGYSGELFF
TRBD1 | TRBJ2-7 | - | TRBV10-3 | TGTGCCATCAGTGAGCTCGACAGGGGGACGGACTACGAGCAGTACTTC | CAISELDRGTDYEQYF
- | TRBJ2-1 | many | TRBV29-1 | TGCAGCGTTGAGTTCGGTCGGATGAGCTCCTACAATGAGCAGTTCTTC | CSVEFGRMSSYNEQFF
TRBD1 | TRBJ2-5 | - | TRBV5-1 | TGCGCCAGCAGCGACGGACAGGGCTTGGGATGGGACCAGTACTTC | CASSDGQGLGWDQYF
TRBD2 | TRBJ2-2 | - | TRBV5-4 | TGTGCCAGCAGCCCTCTGGCGGGGGGTTACACCGGGGAGCTGTTTTTT | CASSPLAGGYTGELFF
- | TRBJ1-1 | few | TRBV5-1 | TGCGCCAGTAAGCGGGATTTGGGTTACACTGAAGCTTTCTTT | CASKRDLGYTEAFF
- | TRBJ2-5 | - | TRBV9 | TGTGCCAGCAGCCCCCTACACCTCCAAGAGACCCAGTACTTC | CASSPLHLQETQYF
- | TRBJ1-2 | - | TRBV19 | TGTGCCAGTAGTCGGGGGGGCGGAAGAGACTATGGCTACACCTTC | CASSRGGGRDYGYTF
- | TRBJ2-5 | few | TRBV29-1 | TGCAGCGTTGAAGCATCGGCAGGTCGTCGTTTTGAAACTCAAGAGACCCAGTACTTC | CSVEASAGRRFETQETQYF
TRBD2 | TRBJ2-1 | - | TRBV6-1 | TGTGCCAGCAGTCTAGCGGAGTACAATGAGCAGTTCTTC | CASSLAEYNEQFF
- | TRBJ1-2 | - | TRBV25-1 | TGTGCCAGCAGTAGGCAGCTCTATGGCTACACCTTC | CASSRQLYGYTF
- | TRBJ2-3 | - | TRBV6-4 | TGTGCCAGTTACACAGATACGCAGTATTTT | CASYTDTQYF
- | TRBJ1-6 | few | TRBV7-9 | TGTGCCAGCAGCTTATTCTCCGGGTCAGGCAATTCACCCCTCCACTTT | CASSLFSGSGNSPLHF
- | TRBJ2-5 | - | TRBV2 | TGTGCCTCTTTCCGGAACAGCCAAGAGACCCAGTACTTC | CASFRNSQETQYF
TRBD1 | TRBJ1-4 | - | TRBV5-1 | TGCGCCAGCAGCTTACAGGGGGATAATGAAAAACTGTTTTTT | CASSLQGDNEKLFF
- | TRBJ2-3 | - | TRBV5-1 | TGCGCCAGCAGCAGGGACAAAGGCACAGATACGCAGTATTTT | CASSRDKGTDTQYF
TRBD1 | TRBJ2-2 | - | TRBV11-1 | TGTGCCAGCAGCTTGCACTCAGGGGGCCTGACCGGGGAGCTGTTTTTT | CASSLHSGGLTGELFF
- | TRBJ2-7 | - | TRBV7-2 | TGTGCCAGCAGCTTCACAGCGATCTCCTACGAGCAGTACTTC | CASSFTAISYEQYF
- | TRBJ2-2 | - | TRBV9 | TGTGCCAGCAGCGTAGGTGGGGGGCTATCCGGGGAGCTGTTTTTT | CASSVGGGLSGELFF
- | TRBJ1-2 | - | TRBV14 | TGTGCCAGCAGCCAAGATCTTGGTTTAGGTTCTAACTATGGCTACACCTTC | CASSQDLGLGSNYGYTF
TRBD1 | TRBJ2-2 | - | TRBV25-1 | TGTGCCAGCAGTGGGCGACGGACAGGGGTGGGCACCGGGGAGCTGTTTTTT | CASSGRRTGVGTGELFF
TRBD1 | TRBJ1-1 | - | TRBV30 | TGTGCCTGGGGGACAGGGAAGTGGAACACTGAAGCTTTCTTT | CAWGTGKWNTEAFF
TRBD1 | TRBJ1-6 | - | TRBV9 | TGTGCCAGCAGCGTAGAAGTAGGGGGCAATAATTCACCCCTCCACTTT | CASSVEVGGNNSPLHF
TRBD1 | TRBJ1-2 | - | TRBV27 | TGTGCCAGCAGTTTAATTCCCGACAGGGCCTATGGCTACACCTTC | CASSLIPDRAYGYTF
- | TRBJ2-3 | - | TRBV9 | TGTGCCAGCAGCGTAGGTTCCACAGATACGCAGTATTTT | CASSVGSTDTQYF
- | TRBJ2-3 | - | TRBV9 | TGTGCCAGCAGCGCGGGGGACTTACCGAGCACAGATACGCAGTATTTT | CASSAGDLPSTDTQYF
- | TRBJ1-3 | few | TRBV25-1 | TGTGCCAGCACTTCCGGAAACACCATATATTTT | CASTSGNTIYF
- | TRBJ2-2 | - | TRBV5-1 | TGCGCCAGCAGCTTGGTTCCGGCCGGGGAGCTGTTTTTT | CASSLVPAGELFF
- | TRBJ1-6 | - | TRBV6-6 | TGTGCCAGCTACCTGGGGGGAGCGGGTGGGTCACCCCTCCACTTT | CASYLGGAGGSPLHF
- | TRBJ1-1 | few | TRBV12-5 | TGTGCTAGTGGTCCTTACCGGGACCAGGCTGAAGCTTTCTTT | CASGPYRDQAEAFF
- | TRBJ1-6 | few | TRBV6-4 | TGTGCCAGCAGTTCCGGGATTTCAAATTCACCCCTCCACTTT | CASSSGISNSPLHF
- | TRBJ1-2 | few | TRBV4-1 | TGCGCCAGCAGCCAAGGGTTCGGGACGTTGTATGGCTACACCTTC | CASSQGFGTLYGYTF
- | TRBJ1-6 | few | TRBV19 | TGTGCCAGCAGACAGGCATCAAATTCACCCCTCCACTTT | CASRQASNSPLHF
- | TRBJ1-6 | - | TRBV7-9 | TGTGCCAGCTCTACGCGGACCTATAATTCACCCCTCCACTTT | CASSTRTYNSPLHF
TRBD2 | TRBJ2-1 | - | TRBV5-4 | TGTGCCAGCAACCAGATTTCCGGGGGGGCTGGGTACAATGAGCAGTTCTTC | CASNQISGGAGYNEQFF
- | TRBJ1-6 | few | TRBV2 | TGTGCCAGCAGTGCTGACTCCTATAATTCACCCCTCCACTTT | CASSADSYNSPLHF
TRBD2 | TRBJ2-2 | - | TRBV19 | TGTGCCAGTAGTATAAGTAGCGGGGGCCTGAACACCGGGGAGCTGTTTTTT | CASSISSGGLNTGELFF
- | TRBJ1-2 | - | TRBV14 | TGTGCCAGCAGCCCCCTTGGTTCAGAAAGAGATGGCTACACCTTC | CASSPLGSERDGYTF
TRBD1 | TRBJ2-2 | - | TRBV9 | TGTGCCAGCAGCGCTAGACAGGGGGCAAACGGGGAGCTGTTTTTT | CASSARQGANGELFF
- | TRBJ1-2 | many | TRBV15 | TGTGCCACCAGCAGAGATGAGGGGGGGCCCCTCTCTGGCTACACCTTC | CATSRDEGGPLSGYTF
TRBD2 | TRBJ2-3 | - | TRBV10-1 | TGCGCCAGCATTTGGACTAGCGGGGGGGCCGGAACAGATACGCAGTATTTT | CASIWTSGGAGTDTQYF
- | TRBJ1-2 | - | TRBV7-9 | TGTGCCAGCAGCTTAGCGCAAGGGGCTAACTATGGCTACACCTTC | CASSLAQGANYGYTF
- | TRBJ1-4 | - | TRBV4-2 | TGTGCCAGCAGCCTAGAAAATAGGCCCAATGAAAAACTGTTTTTT | CASSLENRPNEKLFF
TRBD2 | TRBJ2-3 | once | TRBV4-2 | TGTGCCAGCAGCCAAGACGGGGCGGGGGGATTTAGCACAGATACGCAGTATTTT | CASSQDGAGGFSTDTQYF
- | TRBJ2-7 | - | TRBV6-5 | TGTGCCAGCACGGACCTTACAGGCCTAGGGCAGTACTTC | CASTDLTGLGQYF
- | TRBJ2-5 | - | TRBV7-8 | TGTGCCAGCAGCTTAGTAGGGTTAGAGACCCAGTACTTC | CASSLVGLETQYF